Shown below are 12 T cell receptor beta chains from a single sample sequenced in a study of post-analysis software for immune sequencing data. For these receptors, no antigen is known. Study results and limitations: Controls had lower frequencies than patients of a few TRBV segments, which included TRBV5-6, TRBV5-1 and TRBV20-1.

Prepared TCR beta cDNA libraries contained unique molecular identifiers. TCRdb analysed the PCR reads with MiXCR anew, one entry per CDR3 protein. The sample carries approximately 350,000 distinct CDR3 sequences, approximately 38% recorded once. The specimen sequenced was blood. These receptors came from a girl between 5 and 17 years old with multiple sclerosis.

This clonotype was detected many times. The V gene is TRBV7-3, the J gene TRBJ2-5; no reliable D call. CDR3 size: 14 residues. V lost 0 bases to trimming and J lost 1 base, with 6 bases between them. The V gene's germline CDR1 is SGHTA and CDR2 FQGTGA. CDR3 in DNA: TGTGCCAGCAGCTTAACCGGGTTCCAAGAGACCCAGTACTTC. The encoded protein is CASSLTGFQETQYF.

Concerning this clonotype: One end of the junction fails to match germline, which may point to a read error. This chain links TRBV7-6 with TRBJ2-1, with no clear D. The CDR3 is 15 residues long. Germline CDR1 and CDR2: SGHVS and FNYEAQ. The CDR3 is CAGSLALSSYNEQFF. DNA for the CDR3: TGTGCCGGCAGCTTAGCCCTAAGCTCCTACAATGAGCAGTTCTTC.

This clonotype was seen only a few times. V is TRBV27 and J is TRBJ1-2; a possible D gene is TRBD1 (5 bases). The CDR3 runs 15 residues. V was pared by 4 bases and J by 4 bases, with 16 bases between. CDR1 is MNHEY and CDR2 is SMNVEV in the germline V gene (reference sequence). CDR3 in DNA: TGTGCCAGCAGTTCCCCCGGGGGAGGAATCTATGGCTACACCTTC. Translated, it gives CASSSPGGGIYGYTF.

The sample holds a few counts of this clonotype. The rearrangement uses TRBV24-1 and TRBJ2-7; possibly TRBD1 or TRBD2 for D (5 bases each). The CDR3 is made up of 13 amino acids. V was trimmed by 9 bases and J by 0 bases, leaving 11 bases between them. The germline gives CDR1 KGHDR, CDR2 SFDVKD. CDR3 sequence: CATQRGHSYEQYF. As DNA, the CDR3 is TGTGCCACCCAGAGGGGCCACTCCTACGAGCAGTACTTC.

This sequence joins TRBV4-1 and TRBJ2-7; TRBD1 matches 7 bases. In germline, CDR1 is MGHRA, CDR2 YSYEKL. V was pared by 2 bases and J by 9 bases, with 10 bases of the junction left unmatched. This CDR3 is 14 amino acids long. The CDR3 coding sequence is TGCGCCAGCAGCCAAATAAACAGGGGCCACGGGCAGTACTTC. Its protein is CASSQINRGHGQYF.

DNA of the CDR3: TGTGCCATAAACCCAAGACAGGGGGCCAGCGATGAGCAGTTCTTC. Translated, it gives CAINPRQGASDEQFF. V and J are TRBV10-3 and TRBJ2-1; 10 bases map to TRBD1. J was trimmed by 8 bases and V by 9 bases; bases with no gene match: 13. The CDR3 totals 15 residues. Germline CDR1 is ENHRY and CDR2 is SYGVKD.

CDR3 nucleotides: TGTGCCAGCAGCTGGGCTTCGAACACCGGGGAGCTGTTTTTT. Protein sequence: CASSWASNTGELFF. The rearrangement joins TRBV5-5 to TRBJ2-2; D unresolved. This CDR3 has 14 amino acids. Per the germline V gene, CDR1 is SGHKS and CDR2 is YYEKEE (reference sequence). Trimming removed 3 bases at V and 0 bases at J, with 6 bases between.

This clonotype was seen a handful of times. This chain uses TRBV12-3 or TRBV12-4 with TRBJ2-5; TRBD1 matches 8 bases. This CDR3 comprises 15 residues. Germline trimming cut 4 bases from V and 11 bases from J; bases unmatched to any gene: 15. In DNA form, the CDR3 reads TGTGCCAGCAGTTCCCTATGGGACAGGAAAACAAAACAGTACTTC. This encodes CASSSLWDRKTKQYF.

This rearrangement joins TRBV2 to TRBJ2-1; TRBD2 matches 11 bases. The CDR3 has 19 residues. J was trimmed by 0 bases and V by 1 base; bases with no gene match: 8. Germline CDR1 and CDR2: SNHLY and FYNNEI. Here the CDR3 DNA reads TGTGCCAGCAGTGAAGTACTAGCGGGGGCCCTCAGCTCCTACAATGAGCAGTTCTTC. It yields the protein CASSEVLAGALSSYNEQFF.

The chain employs TRBV6-5 and TRBJ2-7; 8 bases fit TRBD1. Germline lookup yields CDR1 MNHEY and CDR2 SVGAGI. This CDR3 is built from 15 residues. Losses at the gene ends were 5 bases for V and 4 bases for J; bases not matched to a gene: 10. The CDR3 nucleotides read TGTGCCAGCAGTCTTGGGGCAGGGGGCGGGTACGAGCAGTACTTC. This translates into CASSLGAGGGYEQYF.

This rearrangement joins TRBV5-6 to TRBJ2-3, with 8 bases matching TRBD1. With V trimmed by 9 bases and J by 0 bases, 9 bases remained unmatched. This CDR3 contains 15 residues. CDR1 and CDR2 (germline): SGHDT, YYEEEE. The CDR3 protein is CAIYRGTPSTDTQYF. The CDR3 region has the DNA TGTGCCATCTACAGGGGGACCCCTAGCACAGATACGCAGTATTTT.

The table lists this clonotype with a few counts. The chain joins TRBV6-1 to TRBJ2-1, with TRBD1 matching 9 bases. Germline V CDR1 and CDR2: MNHNS, SASEGT. CDR3 length: 15 amino acids. J was trimmed by 7 bases and V by 1 base; bases with no gene match: 5. In nucleotides, the CDR3 is TGTGCCAGCAGTGAAGGGACAGGGGTCTGGAATGAGCAGTTCTTC. Amino acids: CASSEGTGVWNEQFF.